Listed here are 20 T cell receptor beta chains from one sample, sequenced in a study of blood T cell repertoires in COVID-19. Assay used: immunoSEQ multiplex PCR; TCRdb lists only in-frame clones, some missing. The repertoire holds about 160,000 clones, with around 80% as singletons. The sample was PBMCs or T cells enriched from blood (not recorded which). These receptors came from a middle-aged man who had recovered from COVID-19.

As to this clone: The junction differs from germline at one of its ends, possibly a read error. This sequence joins TRBV7-7 and TRBJ2-2, with a possible D match to TRBD2 (5 bases). CDR3 size: 15 residues. Per germline, CDR1 SSHAT and CDR2 FNYEAQ (reference sequence). The chain's CDR3 is CASSRTAGGTGELFF. In DNA form, the CDR3 reads TGTGCTAGCAGCAGGACTGCCGGTGGGACCGGGGAGCTGTTTTTT.

The rearrangement links TRBV3-1 (or the pseudogene TRBV3-2) to TRBJ1-1; D is unresolved. Germline V gene sequence: CDR1 LGHDT, CDR2 YNNKEL (reference sequence). This CDR3 has 15 residues. V lost 0 bases and J lost 5, with 13 bases in between. The CDR3 DNA sequence: TGTGCCAGCAGCCAAGAGTCCCACCGAGGGACTGAAGCTTTCTTT. This encodes CASSQESHRGTEAFF.

The V call is TRBV5-6, the J call TRBJ2-6; the match to TRBD1 covers 7 bases. Per the germline V gene, CDR1 is SGHDT and CDR2 is YYEEEE. V dropped 2 bases and J dropped 0; count of bases not matched to a gene: 8. CDR3 length equals 18 residues. DNA for the CDR3: TGTGCCAGCAGCTTCCGCCAGGGGGATTTCTCTGGGGCCAACGTCCTGACTTTC. Its protein is CASSFRQGDFSGANVLTF.

This clone was observed a single time. Distinct nucleotide sequences in the sample also encode this CDR3. The chain links TRBV4-1 to TRBJ1-3, with D unclear. CDR1 is MGHRA, CDR2 YSYEKL, per germline. This CDR3 is 14 amino acids long. V lost 3 bases, J lost 3 bases, and 9 bases lay in between. The CDR3 here is CASSQGQVGNTIYF. In DNA form, the CDR3 reads TGCGCCAGCAGCCAGGGTCAGGTTGGAAACACCATATATTTT.

V usage is TRBV11-2 and J usage is TRBJ2-5; 10 bases line up with TRBD2. V trimming: 2 bases; J trimming: 1 base; junction bases outside the gene matches: 7. The CDR3 loop spans 17 amino acids. Germline V gene data show CDR1 as SGHAT and CDR2 as FQNNGV. Here the CDR3 DNA reads TGTGCCAGCAGCTTAATTTCTGGGACTAGCGTCCAAGAGACCCAGTACTTC. Translating gives CASSLISGTSVQETQYF.

The chain joins TRBV6-5 to TRBJ2-1, with TRBD2 matching 7 bases. V was pared by 4 bases and J by 5 bases, with 5 bases of the junction left unmatched. There are 14 residues in the CDR3. CDR1 and CDR2 (germline): MNHEY, SVGAGI. In DNA form, the CDR3 reads TGTGCCAGCAGTTCCACGGGGGGAAACAATGAGCAGTTCTTC. Amino acids: CASSSTGGNNEQFF.

The chain couples TRBV27 to TRBJ2-7; D unclear. The length of the CDR3 is 14 residues. Trimming removed 2 bases at V and 0 bases at J, with 8 bases between. The germline V gene encodes CDR1 MNHEY and CDR2 SMNVEV (reference sequence). The CDR3 DNA reads as TGTGCCAGCAGTTTAGCCCGAGACTCCTACGAGCAGTACTTC. Its translation: CASSLARDSYEQYF.

V usage is TRBV18 and J usage is TRBJ1-1; 10 nucleotides match TRBD1. CDR1 is KGHSH and CDR2 is LQKENI in the germline V gene. The CDR3 sequence is 13 residues long. Unmatched junction bases numbered 3, after V lost 5 bases and J lost 6 bases. The CDR3 nucleotides read TGTGCCAGCTCATTCGGACAGGGGGCTGAAGCTTTCTTT. This sequence encodes CASSFGQGAEAFF.

A word on this clone: Given a much more abundant clone one base away, this may be a read error. The chain combines TRBV7-6 with TRBJ2-2; perhaps TRBD1 as D (7 bases). Germline CDR1 SGHVS, CDR2 FNYEAQ. V lost 2 bases to trimming and J lost 4 bases, with 20 bases between them. The CDR3 spans 18 residues. The CDR3 DNA reads as TGTGCCAGCAGCTTATTGCCGGCAGGGGGGCAGGGCACCGGGGAGCTGTTTTTT. It translates to CASSLLPAGGQGTGELFF.

This clone was recorded a few times. The genes are TRBV5-5 and TRBJ1-5; D call uncertain. CDR3 length equals 13 residues. Deletions cut 4 bases from V and 5 bases from J, with 10 bases between. Germline CDR1 is SGHKS and CDR2 is YYEKEE (reference sequence). CDR3 region: CASSRGFYQPQHF. The CDR3, as DNA: TGTGCCAGCAGCCGGGGTTTCTATCAGCCCCAGCATTTT.

In the case of this clone: Other DNA sequences within the sample encode an identical CDR3. This chain connects TRBV18 to TRBJ1-1; D might be TRBD1 (6 bases). Deletions cut 4 bases from V and 4 bases from J, with 10 bases between. This CDR3 comprises 13 residues. From germline, CDR1 is KGHSH and CDR2 LQKENI. The CDR3 protein is CASSLQGGTEAFF. The CDR3 DNA is TGTGCCAGCTCACTACAGGGTGGCACTGAAGCTTTCTTT. Full variable domain (rest looked up from reference TRBV18 and TRBJ1-1): NAGVMQNPRHLVRRRGQEARLRCSPMKGHSHVYWYRQLPEEGLKFMVYLQKENIIDESGMPKERFSAEFPKEGPSILRIQQVVRGDSAAYFCASSLQGGTEAFFGQGTRLTVV.

The gene calls are TRBV4-3 and TRBJ2-1; the match to TRBD2 covers 10 bases. Germline V gene sequence: CDR1 LGHNA, CDR2 YSLEER. With V trimmed by 0 bases and J by 7 bases, 3 bases remained unmatched. The CDR3 runs 15 residues. Here the CDR3 DNA reads TGCGCCAGCAGCCAAGACAGCGGGGGGGCAAATGAGCAGTTCTTC. This translates into CASSQDSGGANEQFF.

The gene calls are TRBV6-6 and TRBJ2-1, with TRBD2 matching 9 bases. Germline CDR1 is MNHNY and CDR2 is SVGAGI (reference sequence). The V and J ends lost 6 bases and 4 bases, in that order; junction bases with no gene match: 7. CDR3 length: 15 amino acids. CDR3: CASSSERGAYNEQFF. CDR3 coding DNA: TGTGCCAGCAGCAGCGAGCGGGGGGCTTACAATGAGCAGTTCTTC.

This clone was seen a single time. The genes are TRBV6-9 and TRBJ1-5, with D hard to call. V lost 8 bases, J lost 0 bases, and 8 bases lay in between. Germline CDR1 is MNHGY and CDR2 is SVAAGI. This CDR3 comprises 13 residues. CDR3 protein: CASHAVSNQPQHF. CDR3 bases: TGTGCCAGCCATGCGGTTAGCAATCAGCCCCAGCATTTT.

Here the CDR3 DNA reads TGTGCCAGCAGGAACAGGGGCGGGGACAATGAGCAGTTCTTC. Its protein product is CASRNRGGDNEQFF. The rearrangement links TRBV2 to TRBJ2-1, with a weak D call TRBD1 (7 bases). Per germline, CDR1 SNHLY and CDR2 FYNNEI. The CDR3 covers 14 residues. V lost 6 bases and J lost 5, with 14 bases in between.

V and J are TRBV19 and TRBJ1-1, with D unresolved. The V and J ends lost 1 base and 1 base respectively, with 13 bases between them. Germline CDR1 is LNHDA and CDR2 is SQIVND (reference sequence). This CDR3 is 16 amino acids long. The chain's CDR3 is CASSIARRVRNTEAFF. The CDR3, as DNA: TGTGCCAGTAGTATAGCTCGGAGGGTTAGGAACACTGAAGCTTTCTTT.

V usage is TRBV9 and J usage is TRBJ1-6; 7 bases fit TRBD1. V gave up 4 bases and J gave up 5 bases; unmatched junction bases: 6. Germline V gene data show CDR1 as SGDLS and CDR2 as YYNGEE. The length of the CDR3 is 15 residues. This CDR3 reads CASSPRQGHNSPLHF. For the CDR3, the DNA is TGTGCCAGCAGCCCTCGACAGGGCCATAATTCACCCCTCCACTTT. The full variable domain, completed using reference TRBV9 and TRBJ1-6, is DSGVTQTPKHLITATGQRVTLRCSPRSGDLSVYWYQQSLDQGLQFLIQYYNGEERAKGNILERFSAQQFPDLHSELNLSSLELGDSALYFCASSPRQGHNSPLHFGNGTRLTVT.

This chain links TRBV19 with TRBJ1-4; perhaps TRBD1 as D (5 bases). The germline V gene encodes CDR1 LNHDA and CDR2 SQIVND (reference sequence). V lost 4 bases and J lost 5, with 11 bases in between. The CDR3 covers 14 residues. CDR3 loop: CASSTGFKNEKLFF. In DNA form, the CDR3 reads TGTGCCAGTAGTACAGGGTTTAAGAATGAAAAACTGTTTTTT.

The chain couples TRBV14 to TRBJ1-1; D may be TRBD1 (6 bases). V lost 1 base and J 0 bases, leaving 15 bases between the germline ends. The CDR3 spans 17 residues. Germline V gene sequence: CDR1 SGHDN, CDR2 FVKESK. The CDR3 DNA follows: TGTGCCAGCAGCCAAGTCGGGGGGCTAAATATGAACACTGAAGCTTTCTTT. This translates into CASSQVGGLNMNTEAFF.

In DNA form, the CDR3 reads TGTGCCAGCAGCTTAGTAGCGGGGGGCCCCGGGGAGCTGTTTTTT. Its translation is CASSLVAGGPGELFF. This chain links TRBV11-2 with TRBJ2-2, with 10 bases matching TRBD2. The V segment lost 1 base and the J segment 6 bases; nucleotides outside the gene matches: 2. Germline V lookup: CDR1 SGHAT, CDR2 FQNNGV. CDR3 size: 15 residues. The full variable domain, with the rest looked up from reference TRBV11-2 and TRBJ2-2, is EAGVAQSPRYKIIEKRQSVAFWCNPISGHATLYWYQQILGQGPKLLIQFQNNGVVDDSQLPKDRFSAERLKGVDSTLKIQPAKLEDSAVYLCASSLVAGGPGELFFGEGSRLTVL.